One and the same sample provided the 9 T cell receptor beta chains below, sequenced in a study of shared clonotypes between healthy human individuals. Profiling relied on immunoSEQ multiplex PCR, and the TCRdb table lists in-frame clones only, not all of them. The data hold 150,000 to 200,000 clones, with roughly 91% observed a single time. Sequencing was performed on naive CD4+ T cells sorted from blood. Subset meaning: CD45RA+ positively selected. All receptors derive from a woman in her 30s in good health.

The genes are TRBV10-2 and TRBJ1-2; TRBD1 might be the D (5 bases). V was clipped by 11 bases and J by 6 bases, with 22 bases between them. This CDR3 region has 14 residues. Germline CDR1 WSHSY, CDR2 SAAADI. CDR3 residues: CAPNPGREVNGYTF. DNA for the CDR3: TGCGCCCCTAACCCCGGCAGGGAAGTAAATGGCTACACCTTC.

The CDR3 region is CASRKTGSGNTIYF. CDR3 in DNA: TGTGCCAGCAGGAAGACAGGGTCTGGAAACACCATATATTTT. This chain uses TRBV6-5 with TRBJ1-3; 7 positions match TRBD1. Germline V gene lookup returns CDR1 MNHEY and CDR2 SVGAGI. V lost 6 bases to trimming and J lost 1 base; unmatched junction nucleotides: 3. The CDR3 loop spans 14 amino acids.

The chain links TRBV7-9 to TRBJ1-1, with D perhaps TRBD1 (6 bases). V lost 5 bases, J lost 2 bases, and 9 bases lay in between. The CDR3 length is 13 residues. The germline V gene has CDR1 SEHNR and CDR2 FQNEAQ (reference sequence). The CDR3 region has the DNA TGTGCCAGCAGCCGGGGACAAAACACTGAAGCTTTCTTT. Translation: CASSRGQNTEAFF.

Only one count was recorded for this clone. Here the CDR3 reads CASTLGHILATGELFF. CDR3 nucleotide sequence: TGTGCCAGTACATTAGGACATATCCTTGCTACCGGGGAGCTGTTTTTT. V gene TRBV19 combines with J gene TRBJ2-2; D is possibly TRBD1 (5 bases). The length of the CDR3 is 16 residues. Trimming stripped 7 bases from V and 5 bases from J, with 20 bases between. Germline V gives CDR1 LNHDA, CDR2 SQIVND (reference sequence).

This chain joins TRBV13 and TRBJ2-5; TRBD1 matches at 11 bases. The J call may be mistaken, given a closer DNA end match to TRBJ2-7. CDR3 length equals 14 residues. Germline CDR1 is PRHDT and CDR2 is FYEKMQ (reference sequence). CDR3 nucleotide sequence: TGTGCCAGCAGCTGGGGACAGGGGGACTACGAGCAGTACTTC. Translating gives CASSWGQGDYEQYF.

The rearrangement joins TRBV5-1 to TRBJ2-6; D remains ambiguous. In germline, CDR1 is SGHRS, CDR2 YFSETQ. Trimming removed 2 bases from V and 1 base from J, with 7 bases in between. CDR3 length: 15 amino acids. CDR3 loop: CASSFLGSGANVLTF. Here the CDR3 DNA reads TGCGCCAGCAGCTTTTTAGGATCTGGGGCCAACGTCCTGACTTTC.

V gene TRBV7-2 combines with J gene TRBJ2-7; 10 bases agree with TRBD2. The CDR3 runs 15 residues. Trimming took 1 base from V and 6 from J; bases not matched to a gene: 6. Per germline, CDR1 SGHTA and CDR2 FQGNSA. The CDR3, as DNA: TGTGCCAGCAGCTTAGGTCGGCTAGCGGGAGCCGAGCAGTACTTC. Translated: CASSLGRLAGAEQYF.

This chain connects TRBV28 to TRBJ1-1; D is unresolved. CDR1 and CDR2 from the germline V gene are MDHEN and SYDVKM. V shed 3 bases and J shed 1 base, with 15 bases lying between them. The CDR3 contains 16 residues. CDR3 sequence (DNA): TGTGCCAGCAGTTTCCTCGGGGAGACGGCGAACACTGAAGCTTTCTTT. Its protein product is CASSFLGETANTEAFF.

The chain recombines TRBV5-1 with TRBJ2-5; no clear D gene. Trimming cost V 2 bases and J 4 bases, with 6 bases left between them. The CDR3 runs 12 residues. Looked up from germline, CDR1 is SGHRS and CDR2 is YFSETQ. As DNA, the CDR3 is TGCGCCAGCAGCTTCGTAGGAGAGACCCAGTACTTC. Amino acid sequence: CASSFVGETQYF.